These 13 T cell receptor beta chains originate from one sample sequenced in a study of beta chain features in type 1 diabetes. The investigators reverse transcribed all of the isolated RNA, so they sequenced expressed TCRB transcripts. Assay used: immunoSEQ multiplex PCR; TCRdb lists only in-frame clones, some missing. In the table there are 65,000 to 100,000 clones, roughly 31% of which are singletons. Sample: stem cell memory CD4+ T cells from blood. These receptors all come from a woman aged 18-29 years in good health.

This chain connects TRBV6-5 to TRBJ1-2, with TRBD1 matching 9 bases. This CDR3 contains 15 residues. Germline loops: CDR1 MNHEY, CDR2 SVGAGI. The V and J ends lost 7 bases and 3 bases, in that order; junction bases with no gene match: 9. The DNA for the CDR3 is TGTGCCAGCACCCAGGGACAGGGCGTAGACTATGGCTACACCTTC. Translation gives CASTQGQGVDYGYTF.

The chain combines TRBV19 with TRBJ2-7; 10 nucleotides agree with TRBD2. Germline V lookup: CDR1 LNHDA, CDR2 SQIVND (reference sequence). The CDR3 has 14 residues. V lost 3 bases and J lost 5; bases outside the gene matches: 4. CDR3 sequence (DNA): TGTGCCAGTAGTATCCAGCGGGAGGGAAACGAGCAGTACTTC. This codes for CASSIQREGNEQYF.

V usage is TRBV11-2 and J usage is TRBJ2-7; 8 nucleotides match TRBD2. J was trimmed by 4 bases and V by 5 bases; bases with no gene match: 10. CDR3 size: 15 residues. Germline V gene data show CDR1 as SGHAT and CDR2 as FQNNGV. The CDR3 nucleotides read TGTGCCAGCAGCCCCCGGGGTAGCGGGGATTACGAGCAGTACTTC. Translated: CASSPRGSGDYEQYF.

This sequence joins TRBV2 and TRBJ1-2; 7 bases are shared with TRBD1. The CDR3 has 12 amino acids. J gave up 8 bases and V 10 bases, and 10 bases lay outside the gene matches. Germline CDR1 and CDR2: SNHLY and FYNNEI. The CDR3 DNA reads TGTGCCACACGACAGGGAGAGAGCGGCTACACCTTC. This encodes CATRQGESGYTF.

This chain uses TRBV4-2 with TRBJ1-2, with D unresolved. Looked up from germline, CDR1 is LGHNA and CDR2 is YNFKEQ. V was clipped by 0 bases and J by 2 bases, with 16 bases between them. CDR3 length: 17 amino acids. CDR3 coding DNA: TGTGCCAGCAGCCAAGATAAAGGCGGGGTTCAAAACTATGGCTACACCTTC. Residues: CASSQDKGGVQNYGYTF.

This sequence joins TRBV7-9 and TRBJ2-5; 10 bases match TRBD2. The germline V gene encodes CDR1 SEHNR and CDR2 FQNEAQ (reference sequence). Trimming cost V 3 bases and J 5 bases; bases outside gene matches: 3. The CDR3 has 14 amino acids. In nucleotides, the CDR3 is TGTGCCAGCAGCTTCCTTAGCGGGGGGGAGACCCAGTACTTC. Amino acids: CASSFLSGGETQYF.

The chain couples TRBV12-5 to TRBJ2-1; 13 bases match TRBD2. This CDR3 comprises 14 residues. The germline gives CDR1 LGHNT, CDR2 FRNRAP. Trimming cost V 7 bases and J 9 bases; bases outside gene matches: 6. The CDR3, as DNA: TGTGCTAGTGCCACTAGCGGGGGGGCCCGTGAGCAGTTCTTC. Translation: CASATSGGAREQFF.

This chain uses TRBV27 with TRBJ1-1, with 10 bases that match TRBD1. Germline lookup yields CDR1 MNHEY and CDR2 SMNVEV (reference sequence). Germline trimming cut 5 bases from V and 3 bases from J; bases unmatched to any gene: 6. The CDR3 consists of 15 residues. DNA for the CDR3: TGTGCCAGCAGTCCATGGACAGGGGGGGACACTGAAGCTTTCTTT. This translates into CASSPWTGGDTEAFF.

This clone was seen more than once but under ten times. The V and J genes are TRBV12-5 and TRBJ2-3; 7 bases are shared with TRBD2. With 0 bases clipped from V and 2 bases from J, the junction kept 2 bases outside the gene matches. Germline loops: CDR1 LGHNT, CDR2 FRNRAP. The CDR3 is made up of 15 amino acids. The CDR3 reads CASGLVGTTTDTQYF. The CDR3 nucleotides read TGTGCTAGTGGTTTGGTAGGGACTACCACAGATACGCAGTATTTT.

The rearrangement links TRBV2 to TRBJ2-3; 10 bases are a match to TRBD1. The CDR3 has 11 residues. Losses at the gene ends were 11 bases for V and 6 bases for J; bases not matched to a gene: 2. Germline-derived CDR1 and CDR2 are SNHLY and FYNNEI. The CDR3 spells CAWGQGDTQYF. DNA of the CDR3: TGTGCCTGGGGACAGGGGGATACGCAGTATTTT.

This chain links TRBV7-2 with TRBJ1-2; D gene ambiguous. The germline CDR1 and CDR2 sequences are SGHTA and FQGNSA. Trimming pared 4 bases from V and 5 bases from J, leaving 8 bases between. The length of the CDR3 is 12 residues. The DNA of the CDR3 is TGTGCCAGCAGCTCCCGGGGATATGGCTACACCTTC. Translation: CASSSRGYGYTF.

The chain is built from TRBV18 and TRBJ1-5, with D perhaps TRBD1 (5 bases). There are 13 residues in the CDR3. Germline V gene lookup returns CDR1 KGHSH and CDR2 LQKENI. Trimming stripped 6 bases from V and 5 bases from J, with 11 bases between. CDR3 DNA sequence: TGTGCCAGCTCCCCGGGCAGGGATCAGCCCCAGCATTTT. This codes for CASSPGRDQPQHF.

The chain couples TRBV7-9 to TRBJ1-5; possibly TRBD1 for D (6 bases). The CDR3 sequence is 15 residues long. The V and J ends lost 5 bases and 3 bases respectively, with 14 bases between them. The germline V gene has CDR1 SEHNR and CDR2 FQNEAQ (reference sequence). The CDR3 DNA reads as TGTGCCAGCAGCCCATTGGGGGGGCTCAATCAGCCCCAGCATTTT. The encoded protein is CASSPLGGLNQPQHF.